A selection of T cell receptor beta chains follows, all from one sample in a study of T cell repertoires in cytomegalovirus infection. Which antigens these TCRs recognize remains unknown. In TCRdb, the reads were re-called with MiXCR into one record per CDR3 protein. The table has around 300,000 distinct CDR3 sequences, around 25% seen once. Specimen: cultured PBMCs, collected from culture after CMV antigen stimulation. Every receptor here comes from a human donor in good health (CMV status not recorded). Some clones in this sample may be carry-over from other donors' samples. CDR3s include the opening cysteine and the closing phenylalanine or tryptophan. The order of the fields is D gene, clone size, V gene, J gene, CDR3 DNA, CDR3 protein. D genes are given only for firm matches. A clone size is listed for some rows: how often the clone was seen (once, few, many), or a class if it is expanded.

d_call: TRBD1
clone_size: -
v_call: TRBV29-1
j_call: TRBJ1-5
cdr3_nt: TGCAGCGTTCAGATTGGACAGGGGTATCAGCCCCAGCATTTT
cdr3_aa: CSVQIGQGYQPQHF

d_call: -
clone_size: few
v_call: TRBV29-1
j_call: TRBJ2-1
cdr3_nt: TGCAGCGTTGAAGGGGGAGGATCCTACAATGAGCAGTTCTTC
cdr3_aa: CSVEGGGSYNEQFF

d_call: -
clone_size: -
v_call: TRBV20-1
j_call: TRBJ1-4
cdr3_nt: TGCAGTGCTAGACAAAACCCTATTGGTGGGGTCGAGGAAAAACTGTTTTTT
cdr3_aa: CSARQNPIGGVEEKLFF

d_call: -
clone_size: -
v_call: TRBV28
j_call: TRBJ2-5
cdr3_nt: TGTGCCAGCAGTCCCCCGCCGGTCCAAGAGACCCAGTACTTC
cdr3_aa: CASSPPPVQETQYF

d_call: TRBD2
clone_size: few
v_call: TRBV6-5
j_call: TRBJ2-3
cdr3_nt: TGTGCCAGCAGTTACGGTAGCGGGAGGGCCGATGGAGATACGCAGTATTTT
cdr3_aa: CASSYGSGRADGDTQYF

d_call: -
clone_size: -
v_call: TRBV6-2/TRBV6-3
j_call: TRBJ2-7
cdr3_nt: TGTGCCAGCACTCACGGGACGCCCCCCGAGCAGTACTTC
cdr3_aa: CASTHGTPPEQYF

d_call: TRBD2
clone_size: few
v_call: TRBV6-6
j_call: TRBJ2-1
cdr3_nt: TGTGCCAGCCTAGCGGGAGATAACAATGAGCAGTTCTTC
cdr3_aa: CASLAGDNNEQFF

d_call: TRBD1
clone_size: -
v_call: TRBV24-1
j_call: TRBJ2-7
cdr3_nt: TGTGCCACCAGTGACTATAATCCGGGACAGGCTACCTACGAGCAGTACTTC
cdr3_aa: CATSDYNPGQATYEQYF

d_call: -
clone_size: -
v_call: TRBV4-3
j_call: TRBJ2-2
cdr3_nt: TGCGCCAGCAGCCAAGGGACACGCACCGGGGAGCTGTTTTTT
cdr3_aa: CASSQGTRTGELFF

d_call: -
clone_size: few
v_call: TRBV23-1
j_call: TRBJ2-5
cdr3_nt: TGCGCCAGCAGTCAACCGGGGGAGACCCAGTACTTC
cdr3_aa: CASSQPGETQYF

d_call: -
clone_size: -
v_call: TRBV6-2/TRBV6-3
j_call: TRBJ2-3
cdr3_nt: TGTGCCAGCAGTTTGACAGGAAGAGGAGATACGCAGTATTTT
cdr3_aa: CASSLTGRGDTQYF

d_call: -
clone_size: few
v_call: TRBV27
j_call: TRBJ1-4
cdr3_nt: TGTGCCAGCAGTTCCTACCGACAAGGTTCTGAAAAACTGTTTTTT
cdr3_aa: CASSSYRQGSEKLFF

d_call: TRBD1
clone_size: many
v_call: TRBV19
j_call: TRBJ1-2
cdr3_nt: TGTGCCAGTAGTATAGAGACAGGGGTCAACTATGGCTACACCTTC
cdr3_aa: CASSIETGVNYGYTF

d_call: TRBD1
clone_size: -
v_call: TRBV6-9
j_call: TRBJ1-1
cdr3_nt: TGTGCCGGAGGGACAGGTACCGTGAACACTGAAGCTTTCTTT
cdr3_aa: CAGGTGTVNTEAFF

d_call: -
clone_size: -
v_call: TRBV15
j_call: TRBJ2-1
cdr3_nt: TGTGCCACCAGCAGAGATAGCGGACCCTACAATGAGCAGTTCTTC
cdr3_aa: CATSRDSGPYNEQFF

d_call: -
clone_size: -
v_call: TRBV5-4
j_call: TRBJ2-3
cdr3_nt: TGTGCCAGCAGCTTAACTAGTCGGAGCACAGATACGCAGTATTTT
cdr3_aa: CASSLTSRSTDTQYF

d_call: TRBD2
clone_size: few
v_call: TRBV7-2
j_call: TRBJ2-4
cdr3_nt: TGTGCCAGCAGCCTTACTAGCGTGACCAAAAACATTCAGTACTTC
cdr3_aa: CASSLTSVTKNIQYF

d_call: TRBD2
clone_size: many
v_call: TRBV4-1
j_call: TRBJ2-7
cdr3_nt: TGCGCCAGCAGCCAAGTCGGGACTAGCGGGAGTCCCTACGAGCAGTACTTC
cdr3_aa: CASSQVGTSGSPYEQYF

d_call: TRBD2
clone_size: -
v_call: TRBV5-4
j_call: TRBJ2-5
cdr3_nt: TGTGCCAGCAGCTCCGGGACTAGCGGGGAGACCCAGTACTTC
cdr3_aa: CASSSGTSGETQYF

d_call: -
clone_size: -
v_call: TRBV6-2/TRBV6-3
j_call: TRBJ2-1
cdr3_nt: TGTGCCAGCAGTTACGTGTCCACCAATGAGCAGTTCTTC
cdr3_aa: CASSYVSTNEQFF

d_call: -
clone_size: many
v_call: TRBV7-2
j_call: TRBJ1-1
cdr3_nt: TGTGCCAGCAGCTTAGGAGTCGGTTACACTGAAGCTTTCTTT
cdr3_aa: CASSLGVGYTEAFF

d_call: -
clone_size: -
v_call: TRBV12-3/TRBV12-4
j_call: TRBJ2-3
cdr3_nt: TGTGCCAGCAGTTTAGACAGGATTACGGCAGATACGCAGTATTTT
cdr3_aa: CASSLDRITADTQYF

d_call: -
clone_size: few
v_call: TRBV28
j_call: TRBJ2-3
cdr3_nt: TGTGCCAGCGGGCTTGTGCTTGGCACGCAGTATTTT
cdr3_aa: CASGLVLGTQYF

d_call: TRBD1
clone_size: -
v_call: TRBV27
j_call: TRBJ1-5
cdr3_nt: TGTGCCAGCAGTGTAGGGGGCTCTCAGCCCCAGCATTTT
cdr3_aa: CASSVGGSQPQHF

d_call: -
clone_size: -
v_call: TRBV5-1
j_call: TRBJ1-4
cdr3_nt: TGCGCCAGCAGCCCTGGGGGGACGACGGATGAAAAACTGTTTTTT
cdr3_aa: CASSPGGTTDEKLFF

d_call: -
clone_size: few
v_call: TRBV7-2
j_call: TRBJ2-2
cdr3_nt: TGTGCCAGCAGCTTATTTAGTTCCCCCGGGGAGCTGTTTTTT
cdr3_aa: CASSLFSSPGELFF

d_call: -
clone_size: few
v_call: TRBV3-1
j_call: TRBJ1-2
cdr3_nt: TGTGCCAGCAGCCTAACGGCGGAGGGACATGGCTACACCTTC
cdr3_aa: CASSLTAEGHGYTF

d_call: TRBD1
clone_size: -
v_call: TRBV3-1
j_call: TRBJ1-2
cdr3_nt: TGTGCCAGCAGCCAAGCGGCGGGACAGGGTAATGGCTACACCTTC
cdr3_aa: CASSQAAGQGNGYTF

d_call: -
clone_size: -
v_call: TRBV4-1
j_call: TRBJ2-7
cdr3_nt: TGCGCCAGCAGCAAAGTCGGGGACTACGAGCAGTACTTC
cdr3_aa: CASSKVGDYEQYF

d_call: TRBD1
clone_size: -
v_call: TRBV27
j_call: TRBJ2-7
cdr3_nt: TGTGCCAGCAGGCCCGACAGGGAAGGCTACTACGAGCAGTACTTC
cdr3_aa: CASRPDREGYYEQYF

d_call: TRBD1
clone_size: -
v_call: TRBV5-4
j_call: TRBJ1-1
cdr3_nt: TGTGCCAGCAGCGGGACAGGGTCGACTGAAGCTTTCTTT
cdr3_aa: CASSGTGSTEAFF

d_call: TRBD1
clone_size: -
v_call: TRBV15
j_call: TRBJ1-5
cdr3_nt: TGTGCCACCAGCGGAGGACAGGGGGATCAGCCCCAGCATTTT
cdr3_aa: CATSGGQGDQPQHF

d_call: -
clone_size: -
v_call: TRBV7-9
j_call: TRBJ2-4
cdr3_nt: TGTGCCAGCAGCTTGACAGGCCGTCAAGACATTCAGTACTTC
cdr3_aa: CASSLTGRQDIQYF

d_call: TRBD2
clone_size: -
v_call: TRBV4-2
j_call: TRBJ2-7
cdr3_nt: TGTGCCAGCAGCCAAGAATCTGGACTAGCCCTTACCTACGAGCAGTACTTC
cdr3_aa: CASSQESGLALTYEQYF

d_call: -
clone_size: few
v_call: TRBV20-1
j_call: TRBJ2-3
cdr3_nt: TGCAGTGCTAGAGTGGCAGTAGGGTCTGGCACAGATACGCAGTATTTT
cdr3_aa: CSARVAVGSGTDTQYF

d_call: TRBD2
clone_size: -
v_call: TRBV9
j_call: TRBJ2-5
cdr3_nt: TGTGCCAGCAGCGTAGGGACTAGTAGGGGACAAGAGACCCAGTACTTC
cdr3_aa: CASSVGTSRGQETQYF

d_call: TRBD1
clone_size: -
v_call: TRBV11-2
j_call: TRBJ2-1
cdr3_nt: TGTGCCAGCAGCTCGACCGGGACAGGGTCGAGGAATGAGCAGTTCTTC
cdr3_aa: CASSSTGTGSRNEQFF

d_call: TRBD2
clone_size: -
v_call: TRBV27
j_call: TRBJ2-3
cdr3_nt: TGTGCCAGCAGTTCGGTAGCGGGAGTTGGCACAGATACGCAGTATTTT
cdr3_aa: CASSSVAGVGTDTQYF

d_call: TRBD2
clone_size: few
v_call: TRBV6-1
j_call: TRBJ2-1
cdr3_nt: TGTGCCAGCACCCCTAGCGGCCCTTACAATGAGCAGTTCTTC
cdr3_aa: CASTPSGPYNEQFF

d_call: TRBD2
clone_size: few
v_call: TRBV20-1
j_call: TRBJ2-1
cdr3_nt: TGCAGTGCTAGAGTGTATTGGCTAGCGGAGGATAGCTCCTACAATGAGCAGTTCTTC
cdr3_aa: CSARVYWLAEDSSYNEQFF

d_call: -
clone_size: -
v_call: TRBV10-3
j_call: TRBJ1-1
cdr3_nt: TGTGCCGTCATGGGGATCAGTAACACTGAAGCTTTCTTT
cdr3_aa: CAVMGISNTEAFF